This T cell receptor (beta chain) was captured in a study of T cell repertoires in cytomegalovirus infection. Study as a whole: From public TCR beta signatures came an indication of both CMV infection and matching HLA type.

The CDR3 loop spans 13 amino acids. V shed 2 bases and J shed 8 bases, with 12 bases lying between them. The germline CDR1 and CDR2 sequences are SGHTA and FQGNSA. This clonotype has ten or more counts. TCRdb passed the reads through MiXCR, listing each CDR3 protein once. This sample has 250,000 to 300,000 distinct CDR3 sequences, with approximately 9% found just once. This clonotype was sampled from a human donor in good health (CMV status not recorded). Some clones in this sample may be carry-over from other donors' samples. This rearrangement joins TRBV7-2 to TRBJ1-1, with D hard to call. Sequencing was performed on PBMCs. As DNA, the CDR3 is TGTGCCAGCAGCTTAAATTGGCTCGTGGAAGCTTTCTTT. It codes for CASSLNWLVEAFF.